This T cell receptor (beta chain) derives from a study of cytomegalovirus exposure and HLA in healthy donors. General study results and limits: Reports indicated that the classifier achieved high specificity and sensitivity in diagnosing cytomegalovirus status.

With 60 Vbeta and 13 Jbeta primers, the PCR was carried out. Produced via immunoSEQ multiplex PCR; TCRdb's table is partial and in-frame only. This repertoire shows roughly 140,000 clones, over 60% found once; its top ten account for more than 4.5%. Comments on this clone: The antigen is unknown.

The germline CDR1 and CDR2 sequences are LNHDA and SQIVND (reference sequence). The CDR3 covers 16 residues. V shed 8 bases, J shed 2 bases, and the junction held 13 bases outside the gene matches. This chain joins TRBV19 and TRBJ2-5; 8 bases map to TRBD1. The sequenced material came from PBMCs. This TCR came from a woman aged 45-60 years in good health and CMV-seronegative. The CDR3 sequence: CASAPSDRGWQETQYF. The CDR3 nucleotides are TGTGCCAGTGCCCCCAGTGACAGGGGATGGCAAGAGACCCAGTACTTC.